Following are 25 T cell receptor beta chains from one sample sequenced in a study of metastatic and nonmetastatic thyroid tumors. TCRdb re-analyzed the PCR reads using MiXCR. The sample lists some 11,000 clones, about 26% occurring once. Ahead of thyroid surgery, no patient had received treatment of any kind. The sequencing input was tumor tissue. Receptors originate from a male donor with papillary thyroid cancer or a benign thyroid nodule (not recorded which). Some clones in this sample may be carry-over from other donors' samples.

The rearrangement links TRBV18 to TRBJ2-7; no clear D gene. From germline, CDR1 is KGHSH and CDR2 LQKENI. There are 13 residues in the CDR3. V lost 4 bases and J lost 3, with 10 bases in between. CDR3 DNA: TGTGCCAGCTCACGGGCGGACCTCTACGAGCAGTACTTC. Translation gives CASSRADLYEQYF.

This clone has at least ten counts. The chain recombines TRBV30 with TRBJ2-5; D is uncertain. Between the trimmed V and J ends, which lost 3 bases and 3 bases, there was a span of 8 bases. CDR1 is GTSNPN and CDR2 is SVGIG in the germline V gene (reference sequence). The CDR3 has 12 residues. CDR3 residues: CAWRIGEETQYF. The CDR3 region has the DNA TGTGCCTGGAGGATTGGGGAAGAGACCCAGTACTTC.

V gene TRBV12-3 or TRBV12-4 combines with J gene TRBJ2-1; 14 nucleotides align to TRBD2. This CDR3 has 15 amino acids. The J segment lost 9 bases and the V segment lost 6 bases, leaving 7 bases of the junction unmatched. CDR3 sequence reads: CASSRTSGGSGEQFF. In nucleotides, the CDR3 is TGTGCCAGCAGCCGGACTAGCGGGGGGTCCGGTGAGCAGTTCTTC.

The genes are TRBV5-1 and TRBJ1-5; D may be TRBD1 (5 bases). The CDR3 length is 15 residues. The germline CDR1 and CDR2 sequences are SGHRS and YFSETQ. The V gene lost 0 bases and the J gene lost 4 bases, with 11 bases spanning the gap. The CDR3 sequence: CASSLGDLPNQPQHF. As DNA, the CDR3 is TGCGCCAGCAGCTTGGGGGACCTACCAAATCAGCCCCAGCATTTT.

The CDR3 bases are TGCAGTGCTAGAGCCCTACTCACTAGCGGGAGAACCTACGAGCAGTACTTC. Residues: CSARALLTSGRTYEQYF. The chain combines TRBV20-1 with TRBJ2-7, with 11 bases fitting TRBD2. The CDR3 covers 17 residues. Germline V gene data show CDR1 as DFQATT and CDR2 as SNEGSKA (reference sequence). V gave up 1 base and J gave up 2 bases; unmatched junction bases: 10.

Points on this clone: A much more abundant neighbour one base away suggests this may be a read error. CDR3: CASSLPIGVNEQFF. In DNA, the CDR3 is TGTGCCAGCAGTTTACCTATAGGGGTGAATGAGCAGTTCTTC. J is TRBJ2-1 and V is TRBV28; weak D call: TRBD1 (5 bases). Germline V gives CDR1 MDHEN, CDR2 SYDVKM. V shed 2 bases and J shed 7 bases, with 12 bases lying between them. CDR3 length: 14 amino acids.

This clone has just a few counts. The chain links TRBV6-1 to TRBJ2-7, with 10 bases lining up with TRBD1. This CDR3 has 13 residues. V dropped 8 bases and J dropped 4; count of bases not matched to a gene: 5. Germline V gives CDR1 MNHNS, CDR2 SASEGT. DNA for the CDR3: TGTGCCAGCCCCGGGACAGGGGATTACGAGCAGTACTTC. Protein product: CASPGTGDYEQYF.

In this sample, this clone turned up a few times. The V call is TRBV6-1, the J call TRBJ2-2; the D gene could be TRBD1 or TRBD2 (6 bases each). There are 14 residues in the CDR3. Per germline, CDR1 MNHNS and CDR2 SASEGT. V lost 8 bases and J lost 7, with 17 bases in between. The CDR3 nucleotides read TGTGCCAGCTTTCCCACGGGGGCATTCGGGGAGCTGTTTTTT. This codes for CASFPTGAFGELFF.

The genes are TRBV20-1 and TRBJ2-3; maybe TRBD2 (7 bases). Germline V lookup: CDR1 DFQATT, CDR2 SNEGSKA (reference sequence). The V and J ends lost 6 bases and 4 bases respectively, with 26 bases between them. The length of the CDR3 is 17 residues. The CDR3: CSAPKRGAGRSADTQYF. Here the CDR3 DNA reads TGCAGTGCACCGAAGAGGGGGGCCGGGAGGTCGGCAGATACGCAGTATTTT.

The chain joins TRBV20-1 to TRBJ2-5, with no clear D. The V and J ends lost 1 base and 5 bases respectively, with 2 bases between them. CDR1 is DFQATT, CDR2 SNEGSKA, per germline (reference sequence). The CDR3 is 10 residues long. CDR3 loop: CSARAETQYF. CDR3 sequence (DNA): TGCAGTGCTAGAGCGGAGACCCAGTACTTC.

By sample fraction, this clone is medium-sized. The rearrangement uses TRBV2 and TRBJ2-3, with 12 bases identical to TRBD2. The CDR3 consists of 17 residues. Germline V gives CDR1 SNHLY, CDR2 FYNNEI. J was trimmed by 3 bases and V by 5 bases; bases with no gene match: 9. CDR3 sequence: CASSFETSGSVTDTQYF. The CDR3 nucleotides read TGTGCCAGCAGTTTCGAGACTAGCGGGAGTGTAACAGATACGCAGTATTTT. Based on the CDR3 plus reference TRBV2 and TRBJ2-3, the full variable domain is EPEVTQTPSHQVTQMGQEVILRCVPISNHLYFYWYRQILGQKVEFLVSFYNNEISEKSEIFDDQFSVERPDGSNFTLKIRSTKLEDSAMYFCASSFETSGSVTDTQYFGPGTRLTVL.

The sample holds a few counts of this clone. A much larger clone is a single base away; this may be a read error. The chain employs TRBV29-1 and TRBJ2-1; unclear D gene. There are 12 residues in the CDR3. The germline CDR1 and CDR2 sequences are SQVTM and ANQGSEA. CDR3: CIVELDGNEQFF. Written as DNA, the CDR3 is TGCATCGTTGAACTGGATGGGAATGAGCAGTTCTTC.

The V and J genes are TRBV7-2 and TRBJ1-2; D may be TRBD1 (6 bases). The CDR3 is 11 amino acids. With 1 base removed from V and 12 bases from J, the gap between germline ends came to 9 bases. Germline lookup yields CDR1 SGHTA and CDR2 FQGNSA. Here the CDR3 reads CASSLDRVNTF. The CDR3 DNA is TGTGCCAGCAGCTTAGACAGGGTAAACACCTTC.

This chain joins TRBV2 and TRBJ1-1; the match to TRBD1 covers 7 bases. Germline V lookup: CDR1 SNHLY, CDR2 FYNNEI. CDR3 length: 14 amino acids. Germline trimming cut 6 bases from V and 0 bases from J; bases unmatched to any gene: 4. CDR3 in amino acids: CASRRDRMNTEAFF. CDR3 coding DNA: TGTGCCAGCAGAAGGGACAGAATGAACACTGAAGCTTTCTTT.

This clone rates as medium-sized. The gene calls are TRBV24-1 and TRBJ2-7, with D perhaps matching TRBD2 (5 bases). Deletions cut 0 bases from V and 4 bases from J, with 6 bases between. The CDR3 is 13 residues long. The germline gives CDR1 KGHDR, CDR2 SFDVKD. The CDR3 sequence: CATSDLRGYEQYF. CDR3 bases: TGTGCCACCAGTGATTTGCGGGGTTACGAGCAGTACTTC.

This clone was found a few times. A much larger clone differs from this one at a single base, so this may be a read error. The J gene is TRBJ2-4, the V gene TRBV12-3 or TRBV12-4; D is possibly TRBD1 (5 bases). The CDR3 totals 14 residues. Deletions cut 10 bases from V and 9 bases from J, with 22 bases between. CDR3 DNA: TGTGCCATCTCAGCCGGCGAACTAAGGGGCATTCAGTACTTC. Residues: CAISAGELRGIQYF.

The V call is TRBV11-2, the J call TRBJ2-1; 12 nucleotides agree with TRBD2. This CDR3 has 16 residues. V was clipped by 5 bases and J by 8 bases; unmatched bases: 10. Germline V CDR1 and CDR2: SGHAT, FQNNGV. As DNA, the CDR3 is TGTGCCAGCAGCCCCCAAGGACTAGCGGGATCTCATGAGCAGTTCTTC. This codes for CASSPQGLAGSHEQFF.

By sample fraction, this clone is medium-sized (0.01 to 0.1%). The V gene is TRBV14, the J gene TRBJ1-3; no reliable D call. Germline CDR1 is SGHDN and CDR2 is FVKESK. The CDR3 runs to 15 residues. Trimming removed 4 bases at V and 4 bases at J, with 14 bases between. CDR3 loop: CASSPFGFSGNTIYF. The DNA for the CDR3 is TGTGCCAGCAGCCCGTTCGGCTTCTCGGGAAACACCATATATTTT.

This clone occurred many times. J is TRBJ2-2 and V is TRBV10-2; 7 bases align to TRBD2. The junction had 8 bases not matched to a gene; V was cut back by 8 bases and J by 5 bases. The germline gives CDR1 WSHSY, CDR2 SAAADI. The CDR3 has 14 residues. CDR3 in amino acids: CASERSAGTGELFF. The CDR3 coding sequence is TGCGCCAGCGAGCGATCAGCGGGAACCGGGGAGCTGTTTTTT.

This clone showed up many times. Other DNA sequences in the same sample also yield this CDR3. This chain uses TRBV20-1 with TRBJ1-5; 9 bases are shared with TRBD1. The germline V gene has CDR1 DFQATT and CDR2 SNEGSKA (reference sequence). The CDR3 extends over 15 amino acids. The V segment lost 6 bases and the J segment 4 bases; nucleotides outside the gene matches: 10. CDR3 sequence (DNA): TGCAGTGCCCTACAAGGGGGGACAGGGAATCAGCCCCAGCATTTT. Translated, it gives CSALQGGTGNQPQHF.

This clone came up many times. The rearrangement uses TRBV3-1 and TRBJ2-2, with unresolved D. The germline CDR1 and CDR2 sequences are LGHDT and YNNKEL (reference sequence). The CDR3 consists of 13 residues. V was shortened by 4 bases and J by 3 bases, with 6 bases between the two germline ends. CDR3 coding DNA: TGTGCCAGCAGCCTGACTCACACCGGGGAGCTGTTTTTT. Its translation: CASSLTHTGELFF.

By share, this clone ranks as large. J is TRBJ2-2 and V is TRBV20-1; 9 bases align to TRBD1. Trimming at V came to 0 bases and at J to 6 bases, leaving 5 bases not matched to a gene. Looked up from germline, CDR1 is DFQATT and CDR2 is SNEGSKA (reference sequence). The CDR3 has 15 residues. CDR3 DNA sequence: TGCAGTGCTAGAGATCCTAGACAGGGGGCCGGGGAGCTGTTTTTT. It translates to CSARDPRQGAGELFF.

This clone was recorded at least ten times. V usage is TRBV3-1 and J usage is TRBJ2-7, with 10 bases matching TRBD2. Germline V lookup: CDR1 LGHDT, CDR2 YNNKEL (reference sequence). The CDR3 has 13 residues. J gave up 9 bases and V 9 bases, and 11 bases lay outside the gene matches. The CDR3 bases are TGTGCCAGGATCCTACTAGCGGGACGGGGGCAGTACGTC. Protein sequence: CARILLAGRGQYV.

The J gene is TRBJ1-2, the V gene TRBV2; no definite D call. V lost 3 bases and J 3 bases, leaving 11 bases between the germline ends. The germline gives CDR1 SNHLY, CDR2 FYNNEI. CDR3 length equals 14 residues. CDR3 coding DNA: TGTGCCAGCAGTGAGGGCAGAACTGACTATGGCTACACCTTC. This gives the protein CASSEGRTDYGYTF.

V is TRBV12-3 or TRBV12-4 and J is TRBJ2-3, with TRBD1 identical over 7 bases. The CDR3 extends over 17 amino acids. The J segment lost 2 bases and the V segment lost 6 bases, leaving 14 bases of the junction unmatched. The CDR3 region is CASSPSYGDRYTDTQYF. CDR3 bases: TGTGCCAGCAGCCCCTCTTACGGGGACAGATACACAGATACGCAGTATTTT.